Listed here is a single TCR beta chain. Its target is not known. The data stem from a study of siplizumab effects on memory and regulatory T cells. Points from the study as a whole: Among sequences traceable to unstimulated CD4+ memory cells, alloreactive ones were significantly reduced by siplizumab. Mappable alloreactive CD4+ clones were on average around 69% Treg-derived with siplizumab, under 30% in controls. It was not possible to assign a naive or memory phenotype to roughly 80-97% of proliferating CD4+ or CD8+ clones.

TCRdb keeps only in-frame clones here, not all; method: immunoSEQ multiplex PCR. The sample holds roughly 97,000 clones; about 93% are singletons and the top ten take 0.62%. J lost 10 bases, V lost 0 bases, and 5 bases had no gene match. CDR3 length equals 14 residues. The germline V gene has CDR1 SGHRS and CDR2 YFSETQ. The sample consisted of Tregs sorted from blood. The receptor was derived from a human donor in good health. The gene calls are TRBV5-1 and TRBJ2-1, with TRBD1 matching over 9 bases. The CDR3 DNA follows: TGCGCCAGCAGCTTGGGGGGACAGGGAGGCGAGCAGTTCTTC. This translates into CASSLGGQGGEQFF.